A selection of T cell receptor beta chains follows, all from one sample in a study of blood T cell repertoires in COVID-19. Clones were sequenced by immunoSEQ multiplex PCR, and TCRdb holds only the in-frame ones, with some missing. The table has 45,000 to 60,000 clones, roughly 83% seen once. Source material: peripheral blood. Source of these receptors: a human donor in a cohort sampled during active COVID-19. CDR3s leave out the opening cysteine and the closing phenylalanine or tryptophan.

J | length | V | CDR3
TRBJ2-7 | 13 | TRBV6-5 | ASSYGAGVTYEQY
TRBJ2-3 | 13 | TRBV28 | ASSRDSASTDTQY
TRBJ1-2 | 11 | TRBV10-3 | AIREDSRWGYT
TRBJ1-1 | 12 | TRBV5-1 | ASSPGGGETEAF
TRBJ2-7 | 16 | TRBV6-2/TRBV6-3 | ASSYSGLAGGSSYEQY
TRBJ2-5 | 14 | TRBV6-1 | ASSDLVAGGGETQY
TRBJ1-6 | 12 | TRBV6-4 | ASSQGQLYSPLH
TRBJ2-3 | 12 | TRBV30 | AWSAGLATDTQY
TRBJ1-1 | 11 | TRBV3-1/TRBV3-2 | ASSQGAYTEAF
TRBJ2-2 | 13 | TRBV5-1 | ASSLGTGGTGELF
TRBJ1-5 | 13 | TRBV5-1 | ASREGPPLNQPQH
TRBJ1-6 | 16 | TRBV7-2 | ASATSTPSTTYNSPLH
TRBJ2-7 | 13 | TRBV4-1 | ASSQEDRASYEQY
TRBJ1-5 | 11 | TRBV30 | AWTRDFNQPQH
TRBJ2-3 | 13 | TRBV4-3 | ASSFRGGGRDTQY
TRBJ1-4 | 14 | TRBV27 | ASSLKLGQGNEKLF
TRBJ1-6 | 11 | TRBV6-6 | ASSWTGRSPLH
TRBJ1-1 | 13 | TRBV3-1/TRBV3-2 | ASSQDLGRVGEAF
TRBJ1-1 | 12 | TRBV19 | ASIFHGGNTEAF
TRBJ1-2 | 16 | TRBV11-2 | ASSLAPKGTAPNYGYT
TRBJ2-2 | 12 | TRBV25-1 | ASTPSGNTGELF
TRBJ2-5 | 11 | TRBV28 | ASSLGYQETQY
TRBJ1-5 | 12 | TRBV19 | ASSPGTVNQPQH
TRBJ1-2 | 11 | TRBV19 | ASRGQTRGGYT
TRBJ2-3 | 12 | TRBV7-2 | ASSPTPGSSPLY
TRBJ1-6 | 13 | TRBV28 | ASSLQGLDASPLH
TRBJ1-2 | 12 | TRBV6-5 | ASKWVQGNYGYT
TRBJ2-2 | 13 | TRBV7-7 | ASSYRTSGSGELF